This T cell receptor (beta chain) came from a study of blood T cell repertoires in COVID-19. Study details: Specimens from acute and convalescent COVID-19 originated in the United States, Italy and Spain. From T cells, B-cell-depleted T cells, or PBMCs came the material, which was cDNA or gDNA.

V lost 0 bases and J 5 bases, leaving 11 bases between the germline ends. Germline values: CDR1 MGHRA, CDR2 YSYEKL. CDR3 length: 15 residues. Per the original methods: Counts of nucleated cells, estimated from reference gene primer amplification, were obtained. The assay was immunoSEQ multiplex PCR, and TCRdb's table has in-frame clones only and misses some. V and J calls plus clone size are reproduced from that table; the DNA served to infer D and trimming. The sample consists of over 85,000 clones, around 86% of them appearing once. The chain is built from TRBV4-1 and TRBJ1-5; no definite D call. The TCR was taken from a man between 40 and 49 years old with acute or convalescent COVID-19. The sequencing input was peripheral blood. CDR3 region: CASSQDRTDYQPQHF. The CDR3 region has the DNA TGCGCCAGCAGCCAAGATAGGACTGATTATCAGCCCCAGCATTTT.